This TCR beta chain was identified in a study of prognosis after radiotherapy for stage I lung cancer. J lost 9 bases, V lost 5 bases, and 10 bases had no gene match. CDR1 and CDR2 from the germline V gene are SGHDN and FVKESK. The length of the CDR3 is 14 residues. Starting from genomic DNA, TCR beta CDR3 was amplified through two-round multiplex PCR. The first PCR round targeted every TRBV and TRBJ gene with specific primers. During the second PCR round, universal primers were used. TCRdb reprocessed the multiplex PCR reads with MiXCR, giving one entry per CDR3 protein. The top ten clones hold roughly 8.3% of a sample with over 50,000 distinct CDR3 sequences, approximately 30% of them seen once.

V is TRBV14 and J is TRBJ1-5, with 7 nucleotides matching TRBD1. The TCR was taken from a donor of 50 years or more with non-small cell lung cancer. The sample was PBMCs, taken before or after stereotactic body radiation therapy (not recorded which). The DNA of the CDR3 is TGTGCCAGCAGCTTACGACAGGGCAAGGTGCCCCAGCATTTT. Protein: CASSLRQGKVPQHF.